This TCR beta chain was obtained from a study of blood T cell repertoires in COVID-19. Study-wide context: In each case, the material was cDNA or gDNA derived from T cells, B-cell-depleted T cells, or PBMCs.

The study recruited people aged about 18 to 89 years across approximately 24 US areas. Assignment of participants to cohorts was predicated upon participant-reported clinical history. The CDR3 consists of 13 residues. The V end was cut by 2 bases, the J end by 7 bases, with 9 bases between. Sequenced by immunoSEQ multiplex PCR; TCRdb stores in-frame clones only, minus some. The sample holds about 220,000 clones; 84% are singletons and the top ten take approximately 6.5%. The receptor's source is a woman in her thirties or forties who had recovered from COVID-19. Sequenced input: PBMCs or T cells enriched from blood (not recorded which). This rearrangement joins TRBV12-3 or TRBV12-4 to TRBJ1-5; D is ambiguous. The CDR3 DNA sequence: TGTGCCAGCAGTTTATCGGAGAGGCAGCCCCAGCATTTT. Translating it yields CASSLSERQPQHF.